Listed below are T cell receptor beta chains from one sample, sequenced in a study of T cells in Graves' hyperthyroidism and ophthalmopathy. MiXCR, run by TCRdb on the multiplex PCR reads, gives a single entry per CDR3 protein. The sample yields about 590,000 distinct CDR3 sequences, 12% to 15% seen once. The sequencing input was blood. These receptor sequences come from a woman aged 18-29 years with Graves' ophthalmopathy. CDR3s leave out the opening cysteine and the closing phenylalanine or tryptophan. The size field is filled for only some rows; it gives once, few, many or a size class.

j_call v_call clone_size cdr3_aa
TRBJ2-1 TRBV30 many AWSWREYNEQF
TRBJ2-2 TRBV20-1 few SAAPGGVGAGELF
TRBJ1-5 TRBV12-3/TRBV12-4 many ASTPGRRYSNQPQH
TRBJ1-5 TRBV30 many AWSRGQGNQPQH
TRBJ2-1 TRBV7-6 - ASSLGLDPSSYNEQF
TRBJ2-7 TRBV12-3/TRBV12-4 many ASSFGTKDEQY
TRBJ2-7 TRBV30 many AWSVKLAGANEQY
TRBJ2-2 TRBV5-1 - ASSDRGGTGELF
TRBJ2-7 TRBV7-9 many ASSLGGAHQSYEQY
TRBJ1-2 TRBV12-3/TRBV12-4 many ASMLVSLGDSPRYGYT
TRBJ1-1 TRBV28 - ASSLLGAVEAF
TRBJ1-1 TRBV18 many ASSPPGREAMNTEAF
TRBJ2-3 TRBV7-9 - ASSPKGAPSTDTQY
TRBJ2-7 TRBV28 many ASSPHVLTGGEQY
TRBJ1-1 TRBV6-2/TRBV6-3 many ASSYGPALGFTEAF
TRBJ2-7 TRBV6-1 few ASHGRTYEQY